The clone carrying this TCR beta chain was detected once. This specimen comes from a study of blood T cell repertoires in COVID-19. Study-wide background: COVID-19 samples, acute and convalescent, were from the United States, Italy and Spain. In each case, the material was cDNA or gDNA derived from T cells, B-cell-depleted T cells, or PBMCs.

V lost 4 bases and J lost 6, with 12 bases in between. The CDR3 is 14 residues long. CDR1 and CDR2 (germline): KGHSY, FQNENV. Per the study methods: From reference gene primer amplification, estimates of nucleated cell counts were derived. The table came from immunoSEQ multiplex PCR; TCRdb's copy has only in-frame clones and leaves some out. Clonal size and the V and J genes are those of that table, whereas D and trimming came from the DNA. The sample yields 450,000 to 500,000 clones, roughly 88% seen once. The sequence derives from a human donor in a cohort sampled during active COVID-19. Sample: peripheral blood. This chain uses TRBV16 with TRBJ2-2; unclear D gene. In nucleotides, the CDR3 is TGTGCCAGCAGCCCTCGACGGGTTCCCGGGGAGCTGTTTTTT. Protein product: CASSPRRVPGELFF. Full variable domain (missing parts from reference TRBV16 and TRBJ2-2): GEEVAQTPKHLVRGEGQKAKLYCAPIKGHSYVFWYQQVLKNEFKFLISFQNENVFDETGMPKERFSAKCLPNSPCSLEIQATKLEDSAVYFCASSPRRVPGELFFGEGSRLTVL.